This passage covers 27 T cell receptor beta chains from one sample sequenced in a study of response to subunit inactivated influenza vaccine. MiXCR, run by TCRdb on the RT-PCR reads, gives a single entry per CDR3 protein. The table has approximately 530,000 distinct CDR3 sequences, less than 7.5% seen once. The material sequenced was PBMCs from blood, taken around 2 years after vaccination. The receptors were sampled from a man between 50 and 69 years old who received an inactivated influenza vaccine.

Many counts were recorded for this clonotype. This chain uses TRBV25-1 with TRBJ1-2; no definite D call. Trimming took off 6 bases at V and 5 bases at J, with 4 bases between the two ends. Germline CDR1 MGHDK, CDR2 SYGVNS. The CDR3 totals 10 residues. The CDR3 reads CASSGYGYTF. The DNA of the CDR3 is TGTGCCAGCAGCGGATATGGCTACACCTTC.

The chain uses TRBV6-2 or TRBV6-3 and TRBJ1-2; D remains ambiguous. The germline CDR1 and CDR2 sequences are MNHEY and SVGEGT. The CDR3 contains 14 residues. V was pared by 5 bases and J by 0 bases, with 10 bases between. CDR3 sequence (DNA): TGTGCCAGCAGTGTGGACGGCTCTAACTATGGCTACACCTTC. Its protein product is CASSVDGSNYGYTF.

In its sample, this clonotype was seen many times. An end of the junction differs from the germline gene, which may be a read error. The V call is TRBV12-3 or TRBV12-4, the J call TRBJ2-1; no firm D call. The CDR3 extends over 11 amino acids. The CDR3 DNA sequence: TGTGCCAGCAGCTTAGGGAATGAGCAGTTCTTC. Its protein is CASSLGNEQFF.

There are many counts of this clonotype. The rearrangement joins TRBV28 to TRBJ2-5; D might be TRBD1 (6 bases). V was pared by 4 bases and J by 4 bases, with 10 bases between. Germline V CDR1 and CDR2: MDHEN, SYDVKM. The CDR3 contains 13 residues. CDR3 loop: CASSWGRGETQYF. The CDR3 coding sequence is TGTGCCAGCAGTTGGGGGCGCGGAGAGACCCAGTACTTC. Based on the CDR3 plus reference TRBV28 and TRBJ2-5, the full variable domain is DVKVTQSSRYLVKRTGEKVFLECVQDMDHENMFWYRQDPGLGLRLIYFSYDVKMKEKGDIPEGYSVSREKKERFSLILESASTNQTSMYLCASSWGRGETQYFGPGTRLLVL.

This clonotype was seen many times. This chain uses TRBV4-2 with TRBJ2-7; 8 nucleotides match TRBD1. Looked up from germline, CDR1 is LGHNA and CDR2 is YNFKEQ. Trimming took 2 bases from V and 2 from J; bases not matched to a gene: 11. The CDR3 is 17 residues long. The CDR3 sequence is CASSQTSGTGHPYEQYF. The CDR3 nucleotides are TGTGCCAGCAGCCAAACCTCCGGGACAGGCCATCCCTACGAGCAGTACTTC.

This chain connects TRBV27 to TRBJ2-7; 9 positions match TRBD1. This CDR3 contains 15 residues. Trimming took 2 bases from V and 5 from J; bases not matched to a gene: 7. Germline V lookup: CDR1 MNHEY, CDR2 SMNVEV (reference sequence). As DNA, the CDR3 is TGTGCCAGCAGTTTAGGCCGGGACAGGGTCCACGAGCAGTACTTC. Translating it yields CASSLGRDRVHEQYF.

This clonotype was observed a handful of times. The chain uses TRBV18 and TRBJ1-5; tentatively, D is TRBD1 (5 bases). Germline lookup yields CDR1 KGHSH and CDR2 LQKENI. V was clipped by 4 bases and J by 3 bases, with 10 bases between them. This CDR3 spans 14 amino acids. The CDR3 protein is CASSLQGINQPQHF. The CDR3 DNA reads TGTGCCAGCTCACTCCAGGGTATCAATCAGCCCCAGCATTTT.

The rearrangement links TRBV6-1 to TRBJ1-1, with a weak D call TRBD1 (5 bases). Between the trimmed V and J ends, which lost 7 bases and 5 bases, there was a span of 20 bases. The CDR3 loop spans 15 amino acids. Per the germline V gene, CDR1 is MNHNS and CDR2 is SASEGT. The CDR3 protein is CASIPSGGGGTEAFF. The CDR3 bases are TGTGCCAGCATCCCCTCGGGGGGTGGGGGGACTGAAGCTTTCTTT.

The chain recombines TRBV27 with TRBJ1-1; D ambiguous. Looked up from germline, CDR1 is MNHEY and CDR2 is SMNVEV (reference sequence). The germline V and J ends were trimmed by 1 base and 0 bases, with 6 bases remaining between them. The CDR3 spans 14 residues. CDR3 bases: TGTGCCAGCAGTTTATTAGCCTTGAACACTGAAGCTTTCTTT. This sequence encodes CASSLLALNTEAFF.

This sequence joins TRBV6-1 and TRBJ2-1; 10 nucleotides agree with TRBD1. V lost 6 bases to trimming and J lost 7 bases; unmatched junction nucleotides: 9. The CDR3 totals 15 residues. Per germline, CDR1 MNHNS and CDR2 SASEGT. The CDR3 sequence: CASSRTGGLGNEQFF. CDR3 in DNA: TGTGCCAGCAGCCGGACAGGGGGGTTGGGGAATGAGCAGTTCTTC.

This clonotype was counted between two and nine times. The chain combines TRBV12-3 or TRBV12-4 with TRBJ2-3, with a tentative D call TRBD2 (6 bases). Trimming pared 5 bases from V and 2 bases from J, leaving 23 bases between. The CDR3 loop spans 18 amino acids. The CDR3 bases are TGTGCCAGCAGTCACCCCCGCGTGTGGGAGGACTACACAGATACGCAGTATTTT. Translating gives CASSHPRVWEDYTDTQYF.

The chain uses TRBV5-4 and TRBJ1-2; 8 bases are a match to TRBD1. CDR1 is SGHNT, CDR2 YYREEE, per germline (reference sequence). The CDR3 runs 14 residues. V lost 6 bases to trimming and J lost 0 bases; unmatched junction nucleotides: 4. CDR3 amino acids: CASTGQGANYGYTF. The DNA for the CDR3 is TGTGCCAGCACCGGACAGGGAGCTAACTATGGCTACACCTTC.

This sequence joins TRBV6-2 or TRBV6-3 and TRBJ2-1; TRBD2 aligns across 7 bases. V lost 9 bases and J lost 0; bases outside the gene matches: 8. The length of the CDR3 is 15 residues. Germline lookup yields CDR1 MNHEY and CDR2 SVGEGT. CDR3 residues: CASLPRGSSYNEQFF. The DNA of the CDR3 is TGTGCCAGTCTTCCGCGGGGGAGCTCCTACAATGAGCAGTTCTTC.

In its sample, this clonotype was seen a few times. The chain couples TRBV11-2 to TRBJ2-1; D unresolved. With 2 bases removed from V and 3 bases from J, the gap between germline ends came to 17 bases. This CDR3 comprises 17 residues. Germline V gene lookup returns CDR1 SGHAT and CDR2 FQNNGV. CDR3 bases: TGTGCCAGCAGCTTAAATTCAGGCGAGGAAATCTACAATGAGCAGTTCTTC. Protein: CASSLNSGEEIYNEQFF.

There are many counts of this clonotype. The rearrangement uses TRBV25-1 and TRBJ2-1, with unresolved D. Germline values: CDR1 MGHDK, CDR2 SYGVNS. The V end lost 5 bases, the J end lost 5 bases, and 10 bases lay between the germline ends. The CDR3 contains 13 residues. The CDR3 DNA reads TGTGCCAGCAGTACCCCGACCGACAATGAGCAGTTCTTC. Its translation: CASSTPTDNEQFF. Supplemented by reference TRBV25-1 and TRBJ2-1, the full variable domain reads EADIYQTPRYLVIGTGKKITLECSQTMGHDKMYWYQQDPGMELHLIHYSYGVNSTEKGDLSSESTVSRIRTEHFPLTLESARPSHTSQYLCASSTPTDNEQFFGPGTRLTVL.

In its sample, this clonotype was seen many times. The CDR3 protein is CASSLGLAGNYEQYF. DNA for the CDR3: TGTGCCAGCAGCTTAGGGCTAGCGGGTAACTACGAGCAGTACTTC. The rearrangement joins TRBV7-2 to TRBJ2-7; 8 nucleotides agree with TRBD2. The CDR3 is made up of 15 amino acids. Germline CDR1 reads SGHTA; CDR2 reads FQGNSA. After removal of 1 base from V and 3 bases from J, the junction contained 5 bases not matched to a gene. Complete variable domain (other parts from reference TRBV7-2 and TRBJ2-7): GAGVSQSPSNKVTEKGKDVELRCDPISGHTALYWYRQSLGQGLEFLIYFQGNSAPDKSGLPSDRFSAERTGGSVSTLTIQRTQQEDSAVYLCASSLGLAGNYEQYFGPGTRLTVT.

This clonotype appeared a few times. This sequence joins TRBV11-2 and TRBJ2-1, with TRBD2 identical over 10 bases. The CDR3 length is 17 residues. The V and J ends lost 5 bases and 6 bases, in that order; junction bases with no gene match: 13. Germline lookup yields CDR1 SGHAT and CDR2 FQNNGV. The CDR3 region is CASSLLLTSGVGNEQFF. The CDR3 coding sequence is TGTGCCAGCAGCCTCTTACTCACTAGCGGGGTTGGCAATGAGCAGTTCTTC.

This clonotype was counted at least ten times. This chain uses TRBV29-1 with TRBJ2-1; D remains unclear. The germline V gene has CDR1 SQVTM and CDR2 ANQGSEA. V was cut by 2 bases and J by 4 bases, with 3 bases left in between. The CDR3 totals 11 residues. The CDR3 region has the DNA TGCAGCGTTGAATATTACAATGAGCAGTTCTTC. It translates to CSVEYYNEQFF.

This clonotype appeared many times. The rearrangement links TRBV28 to TRBJ1-5, with no clear D. Germline assignment: CDR1 MDHEN and CDR2 SYDVKM. CDR3 length equals 15 residues. V dropped 6 bases and J dropped 6 bases, with 18 bases sitting between them. This CDR3 reads CASRYTRPLGQPQHF. CDR3 DNA: TGTGCCAGCAGATATACACGTCCTTTGGGTCAGCCCCAGCATTTT.

The CDR3 region has the DNA TGTGCCAGCAGCCAAGATTCTATAGCAGGGGGCCTACGGGGCTACACCTTC. This encodes CASSQDSIAGGLRGYTF. The J gene is TRBJ1-2, the V gene TRBV4-2; 8 bases are a match to TRBD1. Germline V gene sequence: CDR1 LGHNA, CDR2 YNFKEQ. Trimming removed 0 bases from V and 8 bases from J; junction bases left unmatched: 14. The CDR3 consists of 17 residues.

The chain couples TRBV29-1 to TRBJ2-1; D gene unclear. Deletions cut 7 bases from V and 2 bases from J, with 12 bases between. Germline-derived CDR1 and CDR2 are SQVTM and ANQGSEA. This CDR3 spans 13 amino acids. The CDR3, as DNA: TGCAGCGCAACTTCTTCCGCCTACAATGAGCAGTTCTTC. Translating it yields CSATSSAYNEQFF.

The chain couples TRBV28 to TRBJ1-5; no firm D call. Trimming stripped 10 bases from V and 0 bases from J, with 7 bases between. The CDR3 contains 12 residues. The germline V gene has CDR1 MDHEN and CDR2 SYDVKM. The CDR3 here is CATLNSNQPQHF. The CDR3 region has the DNA TGTGCCACCCTAAATAGCAATCAGCCCCAGCATTTT.

In the case of this clonotype: A much larger clone lies one base from this, so it may be a read error. This chain connects TRBV20-1 to TRBJ1-1, with 9 nucleotides matching TRBD1. The V gene's germline CDR1 is DFQATT and CDR2 SNEGSKA (reference sequence). The CDR3 consists of 14 residues. The DNA for the CDR3 is TGCAGTGATAGAGCCGGGGACAGGGACACTGAAGCTTTCTTT. It specifies CSDRAGDRDTEAFF.

This clonotype was counted many times. The chain has TRBV28 and TRBJ2-7; D not certain. Germline CDR1 and CDR2: MDHEN and SYDVKM. There are 13 residues in the CDR3. Trimming stripped 3 bases from V and 6 bases from J, with 12 bases between. CDR3 amino acids: CASSFGWGREQYF. DNA of the CDR3: TGTGCCAGCAGTTTTGGTTGGGGTCGCGAGCAGTACTTC.

The sample holds many counts of this clonotype. The chain uses TRBV7-9 and TRBJ2-3; D is unclear. The CDR3 is made up of 15 amino acids. CDR1 SEHNR and CDR2 FQNEAQ come from the germline V gene (reference sequence). V lost 0 bases, J lost 1 base, and 8 bases lay in between. The CDR3 loop is CASSLATVRTDTQYF. The CDR3 nucleotides read TGTGCCAGCAGCTTAGCCACGGTCCGCACAGATACGCAGTATTTT.

This clonotype was observed a few times. The chain has TRBV10-2 and TRBJ2-7; D remains ambiguous. Germline V gene data show CDR1 as WSHSY and CDR2 as SAAADI. V lost 3 bases to trimming and J lost 4 bases, with 10 bases between them. The CDR3 totals 13 residues. In DNA form, the CDR3 reads TGCGCCAGCAGTGATCGATCTACTTACGAGCAGTACTTC. It specifies CASSDRSTYEQYF.

This clonotype appeared many times. The rearrangement links TRBV29-1 to TRBJ2-1; D gene ambiguous. Germline CDR1 is SQVTM and CDR2 is ANQGSEA. The CDR3 is 12 amino acids. V was shortened by 7 bases and J by 6 bases, with 13 bases between the two germline ends. This CDR3 is CSGSRNSNEQFF. CDR3 in DNA: TGCAGCGGCAGTCGGAATAGCAATGAGCAGTTCTTC.